The 4 T cell receptor beta chains in this list originate from one sample, sequenced in a study of shared clonotypes between healthy human individuals. Clones were read by immunoSEQ multiplex PCR, and TCRdb kept only the in-frame ones, dropping some. The sample contains over 2 million clones, 85% to 95% of which appear only once. The sequenced sample was naive CD4+ T cells sorted from blood. Subset described: CD45RA+ positively selected. These receptors came from a young man in good health.

As concerns this clone: Other nucleotide sequences from this sample produce the same CDR3. The V call is TRBV5-1, the J call TRBJ2-7; 9 nucleotides match TRBD1. CDR1 and CDR2 (germline): SGHRS, YFSETQ. V lost 4 bases and J lost 3; bases outside the gene matches: 5. CDR3 length equals 14 residues. CDR3 DNA: TGCGCCAGCAGCCCGGACAGGGGAGGCTACGAGCAGTACTTC. Translated, it gives CASSPDRGGYEQYF.

In this sample, this clone turned up once. The rearrangement links TRBV2 to TRBJ1-1; D unresolved. The V end lost 4 bases, the J end lost 7 bases, and 10 bases lay between the germline ends. Per the germline V gene, CDR1 is SNHLY and CDR2 is FYNNEI. This CDR3 has 12 residues. CDR3 coding DNA: TGTGCCAGCAGTGCGGAGGTCGTTGAAGCTTTCTTT. Translating it yields CASSAEVVEAFF.

The sample holds one count of this clone. This chain joins TRBV7-3 and TRBJ1-4; 7 bases agree with TRBD1. The CDR3 length is 18 residues. Per the germline V gene, CDR1 is SGHTA and CDR2 is FQGTGA. With 1 base clipped from V and 7 bases from J, the junction kept 15 bases outside the gene matches. The CDR3 nucleotides read TGTGCCAGCAGCTTAAACGGACCAGGACAGGTGAAGGCTGAAAAACTGTTTTTT. It specifies CASSLNGPGQVKAEKLFF.

Turning to this clone: Distinct nucleotide sequences in the sample also encode this CDR3. J is TRBJ2-5 and V is TRBV18; TRBD1 matches 9 bases. The V and J ends lost 6 bases and 5 bases, in that order; junction bases with no gene match: 4. Germline loops: CDR1 KGHSH, CDR2 LQKENI. The CDR3 is 13 residues long. The CDR3 DNA follows: TGTGCCAGCTCGCCGACAGGGGGTGAGACCCAGTACTTC. Protein sequence: CASSPTGGETQYF.